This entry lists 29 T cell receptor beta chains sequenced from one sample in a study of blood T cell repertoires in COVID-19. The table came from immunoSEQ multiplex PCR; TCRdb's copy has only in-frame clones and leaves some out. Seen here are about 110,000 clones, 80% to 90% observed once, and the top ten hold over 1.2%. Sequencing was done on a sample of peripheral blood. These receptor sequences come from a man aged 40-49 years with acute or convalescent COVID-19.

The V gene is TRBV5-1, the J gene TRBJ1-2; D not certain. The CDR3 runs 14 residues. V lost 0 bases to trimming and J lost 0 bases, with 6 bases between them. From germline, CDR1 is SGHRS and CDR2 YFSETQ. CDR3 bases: TGCGCCAGCAGCTTGGTCAGTCCTAACTATGGCTACACCTTC. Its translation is CASSLVSPNYGYTF.

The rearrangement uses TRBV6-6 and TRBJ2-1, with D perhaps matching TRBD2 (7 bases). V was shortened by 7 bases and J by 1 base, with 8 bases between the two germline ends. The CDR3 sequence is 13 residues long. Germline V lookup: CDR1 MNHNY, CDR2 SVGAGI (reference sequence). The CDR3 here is CASKGGSYNEQFF. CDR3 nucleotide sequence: TGTGCCAGCAAGGGGGGGTCCTACAATGAGCAGTTCTTC.

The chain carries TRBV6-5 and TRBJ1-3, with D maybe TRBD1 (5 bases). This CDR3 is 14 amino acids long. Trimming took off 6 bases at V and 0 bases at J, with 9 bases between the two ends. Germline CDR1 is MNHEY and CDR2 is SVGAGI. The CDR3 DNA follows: TGTGCCAGCAGCCCGGGACTCTCTGGAAACACCATATATTTT. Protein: CASSPGLSGNTIYF.

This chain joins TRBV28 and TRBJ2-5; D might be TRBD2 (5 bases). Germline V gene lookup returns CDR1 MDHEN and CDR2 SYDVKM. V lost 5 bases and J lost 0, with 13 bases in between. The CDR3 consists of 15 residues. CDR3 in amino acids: CASSPYADYQETQYF. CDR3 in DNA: TGTGCCAGCAGTCCCTATGCGGACTACCAAGAGACCCAGTACTTC.

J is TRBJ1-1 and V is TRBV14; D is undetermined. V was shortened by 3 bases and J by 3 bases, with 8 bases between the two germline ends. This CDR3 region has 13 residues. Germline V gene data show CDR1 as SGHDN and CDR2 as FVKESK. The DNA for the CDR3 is TGTGCCAGCAGCCACCCTCCAGACACTGAAGCTTTCTTT. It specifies CASSHPPDTEAFF.

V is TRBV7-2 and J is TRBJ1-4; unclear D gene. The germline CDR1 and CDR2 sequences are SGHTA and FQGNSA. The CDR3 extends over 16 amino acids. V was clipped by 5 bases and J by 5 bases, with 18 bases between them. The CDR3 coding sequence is TGTGCCAGCAGCCAATCGGGAGGTTTGTTAAATGAAAAACTGTTTTTT. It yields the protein CASSQSGGLLNEKLFF.

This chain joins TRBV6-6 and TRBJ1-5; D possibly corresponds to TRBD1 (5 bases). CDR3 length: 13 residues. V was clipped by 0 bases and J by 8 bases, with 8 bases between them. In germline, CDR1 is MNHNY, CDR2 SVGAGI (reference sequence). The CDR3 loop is CASSYSRGEPQHF. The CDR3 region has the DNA TGTGCCAGCAGTTACTCTCGGGGGGAGCCCCAGCATTTT.

CDR3 loop: CASSYGTINEQFF. The CDR3 nucleotides read TGTGCCAGCAGTTACGGGACTATTAATGAGCAGTTCTTC. This sequence joins TRBV6-5 and TRBJ2-1, with TRBD2 matching over 7 bases. The junction had 2 bases not matched to a gene; V was cut back by 2 bases and J by 7 bases. Germline CDR1 is MNHEY and CDR2 is SVGAGI. This CDR3 spans 13 amino acids.

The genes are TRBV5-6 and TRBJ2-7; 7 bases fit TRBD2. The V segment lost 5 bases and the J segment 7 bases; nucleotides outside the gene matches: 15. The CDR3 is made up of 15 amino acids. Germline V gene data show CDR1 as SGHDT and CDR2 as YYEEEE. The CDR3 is CASSWEGGPYKEQYF. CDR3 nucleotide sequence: TGTGCCAGCAGTTGGGAGGGAGGCCCTTATAAAGAGCAGTACTTC.

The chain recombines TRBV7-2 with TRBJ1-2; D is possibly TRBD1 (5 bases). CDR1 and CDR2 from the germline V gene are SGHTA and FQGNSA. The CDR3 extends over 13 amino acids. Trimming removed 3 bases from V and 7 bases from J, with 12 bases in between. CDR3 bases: TGTGCCAGCAGCTTGGCGGGACTTCTTGGCTACACCTTC. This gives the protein CASSLAGLLGYTF.

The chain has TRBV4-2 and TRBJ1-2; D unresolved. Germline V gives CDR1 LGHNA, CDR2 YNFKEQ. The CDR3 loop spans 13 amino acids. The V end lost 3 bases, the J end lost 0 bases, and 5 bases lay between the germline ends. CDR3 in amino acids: CASSHESNYGYTF. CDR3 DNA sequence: TGTGCCAGCAGCCACGAGTCTAACTATGGCTACACCTTC.

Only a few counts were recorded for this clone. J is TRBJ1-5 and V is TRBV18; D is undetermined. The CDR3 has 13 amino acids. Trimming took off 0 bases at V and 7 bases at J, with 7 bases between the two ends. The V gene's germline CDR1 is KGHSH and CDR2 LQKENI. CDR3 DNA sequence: TGTGCCAGCTCACCACCGGTGGGCCAGCCCCAGCATTTT. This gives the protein CASSPPVGQPQHF.

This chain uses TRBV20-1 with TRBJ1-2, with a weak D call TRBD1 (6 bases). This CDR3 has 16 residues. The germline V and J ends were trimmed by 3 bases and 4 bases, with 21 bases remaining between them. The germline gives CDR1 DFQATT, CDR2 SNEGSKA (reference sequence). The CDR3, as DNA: TGCAGTGCTAGTGAACTTAGCCAGGGGCGGATCTATGGCTACACCTTC. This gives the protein CSASELSQGRIYGYTF.

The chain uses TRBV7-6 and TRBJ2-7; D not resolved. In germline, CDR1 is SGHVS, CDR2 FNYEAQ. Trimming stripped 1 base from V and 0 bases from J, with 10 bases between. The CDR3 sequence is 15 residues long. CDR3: CASSLEAGASYEQYF. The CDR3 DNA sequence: TGTGCCAGCAGCTTAGAGGCAGGCGCCTCCTACGAGCAGTACTTC.

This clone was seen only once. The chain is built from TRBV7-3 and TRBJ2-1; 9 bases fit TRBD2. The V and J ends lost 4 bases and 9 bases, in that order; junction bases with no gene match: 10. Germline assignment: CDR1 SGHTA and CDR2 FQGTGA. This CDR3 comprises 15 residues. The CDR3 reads CASSYQTSGLVEQFF. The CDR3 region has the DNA TGTGCCAGCAGCTACCAGACTAGCGGTTTAGTTGAGCAGTTCTTC.

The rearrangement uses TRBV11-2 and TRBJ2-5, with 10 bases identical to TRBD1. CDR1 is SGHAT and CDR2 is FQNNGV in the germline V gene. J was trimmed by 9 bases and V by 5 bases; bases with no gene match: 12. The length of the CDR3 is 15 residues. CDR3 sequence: CASSALRDRGLPQYF. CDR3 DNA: TGTGCCAGCAGCGCCCTTCGGGACAGGGGTTTGCCCCAGTACTTC. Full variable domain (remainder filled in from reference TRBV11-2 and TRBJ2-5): EAGVAQSPRYKIIEKRQSVAFWCNPISGHATLYWYQQILGQGPKLLIQFQNNGVVDDSQLPKDRFSAERLKGVDSTLKIQPAKLEDSAVYLCASSALRDRGLPQYFGPGTRLLVL.

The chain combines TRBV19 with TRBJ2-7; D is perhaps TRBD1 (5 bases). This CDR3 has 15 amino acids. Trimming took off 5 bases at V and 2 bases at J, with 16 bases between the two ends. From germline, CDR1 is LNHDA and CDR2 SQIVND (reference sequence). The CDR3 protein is CASSADSAAPYEQYF. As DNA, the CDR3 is TGTGCCAGTAGTGCTGACAGCGCGGCCCCCTACGAGCAGTACTTC.

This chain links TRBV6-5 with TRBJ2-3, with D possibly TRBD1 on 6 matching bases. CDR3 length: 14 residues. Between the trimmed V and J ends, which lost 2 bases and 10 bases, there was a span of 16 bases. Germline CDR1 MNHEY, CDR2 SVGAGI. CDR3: CASSYRRTDRAQYF. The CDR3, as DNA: TGTGCCAGCAGTTACCGTCGGACAGACCGGGCGCAGTATTTT.

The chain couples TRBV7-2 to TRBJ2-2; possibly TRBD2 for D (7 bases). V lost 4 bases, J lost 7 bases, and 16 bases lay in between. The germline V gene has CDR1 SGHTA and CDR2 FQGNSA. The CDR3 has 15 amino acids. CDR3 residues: CASSSSWGGSGELFF. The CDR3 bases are TGTGCCAGCAGCTCCTCGTGGGGGGGCAGCGGGGAGCTGTTTTTT.

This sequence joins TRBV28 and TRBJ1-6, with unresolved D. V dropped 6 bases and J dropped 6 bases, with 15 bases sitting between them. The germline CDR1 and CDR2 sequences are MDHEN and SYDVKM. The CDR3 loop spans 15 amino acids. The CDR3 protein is CASSHLQEFNSPLHF. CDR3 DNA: TGTGCCAGCAGCCACCTGCAAGAGTTTAATTCACCCCTCCACTTT.

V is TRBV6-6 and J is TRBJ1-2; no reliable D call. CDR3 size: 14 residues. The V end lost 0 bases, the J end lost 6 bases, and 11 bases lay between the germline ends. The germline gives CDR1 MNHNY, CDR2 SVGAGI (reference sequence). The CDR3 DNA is TGTGCCAGCAGTTACTCGAACAGCCCAAATGGCTACACCTTC. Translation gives CASSYSNSPNGYTF.

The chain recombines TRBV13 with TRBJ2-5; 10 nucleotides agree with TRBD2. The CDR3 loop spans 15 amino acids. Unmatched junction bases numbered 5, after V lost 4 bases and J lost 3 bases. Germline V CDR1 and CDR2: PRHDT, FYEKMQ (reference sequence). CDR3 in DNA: TGTGCCAGCAGCTACGCACTAGCGGGGAAAGAGACCCAGTACTTC. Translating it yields CASSYALAGKETQYF.

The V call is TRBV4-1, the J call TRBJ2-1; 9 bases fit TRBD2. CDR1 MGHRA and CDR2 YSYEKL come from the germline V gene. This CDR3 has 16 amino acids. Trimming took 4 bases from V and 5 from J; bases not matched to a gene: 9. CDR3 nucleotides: TGCGCCAGCAGCCGGTACCCTAGCGGGGACAACAATGAGCAGTTCTTC. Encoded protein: CASSRYPSGDNNEQFF.

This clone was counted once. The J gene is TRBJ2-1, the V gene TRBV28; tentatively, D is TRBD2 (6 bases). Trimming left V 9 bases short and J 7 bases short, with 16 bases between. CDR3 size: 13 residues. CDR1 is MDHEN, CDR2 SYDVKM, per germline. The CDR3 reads CASQTRSRNEQFF. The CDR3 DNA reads TGTGCCAGTCAGACTAGAAGTCGAAATGAGCAGTTCTTC. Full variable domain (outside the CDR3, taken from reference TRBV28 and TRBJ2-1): DVKVTQSSRYLVKRTGEKVFLECVQDMDHENMFWYRQDPGLGLRLIYFSYDVKMKEKGDIPEGYSVSREKKERFSLILESASTNQTSMYLCASQTRSRNEQFFGPGTRLTVL.

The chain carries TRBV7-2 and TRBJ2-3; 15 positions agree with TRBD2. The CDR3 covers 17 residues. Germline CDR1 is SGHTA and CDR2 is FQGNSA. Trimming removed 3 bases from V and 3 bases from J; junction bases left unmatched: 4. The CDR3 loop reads CASSLGLAGGRTDTQYF. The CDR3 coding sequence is TGTGCCAGCAGCTTGGGACTAGCGGGGGGACGGACAGATACGCAGTATTTT.

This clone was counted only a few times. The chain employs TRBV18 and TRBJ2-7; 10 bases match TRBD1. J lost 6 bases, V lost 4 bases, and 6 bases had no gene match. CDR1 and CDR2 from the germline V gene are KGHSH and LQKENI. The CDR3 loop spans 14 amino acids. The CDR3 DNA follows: TGTGCCAGCTCACGGACAGGGGGATATGGCGAGCAGTACTTC. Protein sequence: CASSRTGGYGEQYF.

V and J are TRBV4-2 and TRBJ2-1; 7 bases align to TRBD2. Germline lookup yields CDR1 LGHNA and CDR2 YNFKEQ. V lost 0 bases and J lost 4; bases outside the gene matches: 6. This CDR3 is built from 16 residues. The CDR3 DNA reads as TGTGCCAGCAGCCAAGACCCAGCGGGGACTTACAATGAGCAGTTCTTC. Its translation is CASSQDPAGTYNEQFF.

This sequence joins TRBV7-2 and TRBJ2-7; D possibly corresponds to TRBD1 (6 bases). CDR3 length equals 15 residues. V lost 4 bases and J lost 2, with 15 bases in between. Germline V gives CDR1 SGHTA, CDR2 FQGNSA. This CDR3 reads CASSWGPGETYEQYF. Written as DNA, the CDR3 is TGTGCCAGCAGCTGGGGGCCAGGGGAGACCTACGAGCAGTACTTC.

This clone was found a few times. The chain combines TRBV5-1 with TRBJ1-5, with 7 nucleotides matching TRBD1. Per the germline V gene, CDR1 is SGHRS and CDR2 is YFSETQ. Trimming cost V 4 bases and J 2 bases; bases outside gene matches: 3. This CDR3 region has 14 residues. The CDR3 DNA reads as TGCGCCAGCAGCGCCGGGACAGGCAATCAGCCCCAGCATTTT. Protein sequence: CASSAGTGNQPQHF.